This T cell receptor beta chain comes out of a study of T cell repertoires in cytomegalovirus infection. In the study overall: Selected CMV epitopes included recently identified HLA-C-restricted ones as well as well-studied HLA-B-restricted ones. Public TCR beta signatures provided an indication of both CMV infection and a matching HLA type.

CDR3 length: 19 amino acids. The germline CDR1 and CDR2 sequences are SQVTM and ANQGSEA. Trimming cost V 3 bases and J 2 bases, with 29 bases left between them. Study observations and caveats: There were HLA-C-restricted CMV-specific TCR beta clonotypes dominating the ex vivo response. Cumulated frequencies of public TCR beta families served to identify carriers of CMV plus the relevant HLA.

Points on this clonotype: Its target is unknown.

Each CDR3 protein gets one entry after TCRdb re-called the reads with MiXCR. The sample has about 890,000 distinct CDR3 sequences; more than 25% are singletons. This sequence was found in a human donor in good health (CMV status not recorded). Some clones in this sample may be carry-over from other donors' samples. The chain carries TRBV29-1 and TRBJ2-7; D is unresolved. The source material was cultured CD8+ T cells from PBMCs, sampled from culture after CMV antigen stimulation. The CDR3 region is CSVEKIGEGIRSIPYEQYF. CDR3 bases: TGCAGCGTTGAGAAGATAGGTGAAGGGATTAGATCAATACCCTACGAGCAGTACTTC.